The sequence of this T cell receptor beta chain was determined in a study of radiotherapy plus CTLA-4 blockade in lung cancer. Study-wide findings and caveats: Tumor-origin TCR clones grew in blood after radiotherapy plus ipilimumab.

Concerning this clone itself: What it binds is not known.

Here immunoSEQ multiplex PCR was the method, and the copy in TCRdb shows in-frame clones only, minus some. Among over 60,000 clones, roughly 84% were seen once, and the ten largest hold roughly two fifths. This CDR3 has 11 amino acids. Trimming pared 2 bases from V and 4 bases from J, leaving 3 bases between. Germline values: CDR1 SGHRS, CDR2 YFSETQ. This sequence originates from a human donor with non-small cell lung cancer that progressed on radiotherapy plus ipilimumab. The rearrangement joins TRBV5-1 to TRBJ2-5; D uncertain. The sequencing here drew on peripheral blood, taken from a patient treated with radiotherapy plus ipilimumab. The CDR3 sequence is CASSFGETQYF. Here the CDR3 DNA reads TGCGCCAGCAGCTTCGGAGAGACCCAGTACTTC.